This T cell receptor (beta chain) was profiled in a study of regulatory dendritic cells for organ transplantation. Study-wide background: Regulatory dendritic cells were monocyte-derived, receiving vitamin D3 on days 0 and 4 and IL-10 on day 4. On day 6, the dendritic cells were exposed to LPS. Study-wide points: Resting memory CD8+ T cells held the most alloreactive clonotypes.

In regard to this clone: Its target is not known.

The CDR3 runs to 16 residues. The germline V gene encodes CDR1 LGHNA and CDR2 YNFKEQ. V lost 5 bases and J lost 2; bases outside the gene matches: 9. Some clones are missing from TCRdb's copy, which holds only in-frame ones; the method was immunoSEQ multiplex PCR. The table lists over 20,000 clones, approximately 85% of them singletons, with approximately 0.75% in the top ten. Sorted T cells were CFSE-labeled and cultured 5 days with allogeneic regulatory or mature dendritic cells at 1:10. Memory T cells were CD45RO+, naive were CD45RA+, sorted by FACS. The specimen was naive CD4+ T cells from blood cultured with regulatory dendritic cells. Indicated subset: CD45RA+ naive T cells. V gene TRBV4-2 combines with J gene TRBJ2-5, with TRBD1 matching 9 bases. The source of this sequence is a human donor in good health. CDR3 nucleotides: TGTGCCAGCAGCTACGCCGGACAGGGGCAACAAGAGACCCAGTACTTC. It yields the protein CASSYAGQGQQETQYF.